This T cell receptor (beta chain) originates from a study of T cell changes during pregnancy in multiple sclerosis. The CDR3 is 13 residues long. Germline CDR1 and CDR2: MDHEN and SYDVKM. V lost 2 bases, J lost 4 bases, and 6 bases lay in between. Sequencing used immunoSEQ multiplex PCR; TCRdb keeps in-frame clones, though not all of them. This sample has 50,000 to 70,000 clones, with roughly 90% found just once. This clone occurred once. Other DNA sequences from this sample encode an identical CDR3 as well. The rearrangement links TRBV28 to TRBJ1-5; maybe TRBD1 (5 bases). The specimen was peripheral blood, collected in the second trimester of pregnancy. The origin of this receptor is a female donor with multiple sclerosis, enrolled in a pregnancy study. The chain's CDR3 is CASSLQGNQPQHF. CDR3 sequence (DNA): TGTGCCAGCAGTTTACAGGGTAATCAGCCCCAGCATTTT.